This T cell receptor (beta chain) was identified in a study of blood T cell repertoires in COVID-19. Germline V gives CDR1 SNHLY, CDR2 FYNNEI. This CDR3 spans 15 amino acids. After removal of 4 bases from V and 4 bases from J, the junction contained 8 bases not matched to a gene. Only in-frame clones appear in the TCRdb table, and some are missing; sequencing was by immunoSEQ multiplex PCR. This table holds approximately 150,000 clones, approximately 86% found once. The sequenced material came from peripheral blood. The gene calls are TRBV2 and TRBJ2-3; TRBD2 aligns across 7 bases. The clonotype originates from a woman in her forties or fifties with acute or convalescent COVID-19. In DNA form, the CDR3 reads TGTGCCAGCAGTGCCCAACGGGAGGAGGCAGATACGCAGTATTTT. Translating it yields CASSAQREEADTQYF.